This T cell receptor beta chain was observed in a study of Graves' ophthalmopathy and Graves' hyperthyroidism. On the study more broadly: The blood sample was drawn at first diagnosis and before any treatment. Study observations and caveats: Blood also contained most of the expanded thyroid clonotypes above 0.001 frequency.

This CDR3 is built from 16 residues. Germline CDR1 SGHAT, CDR2 FQNNGV. With 5 bases removed from V and 5 bases from J, the gap between germline ends came to 19 bases. Investigators amplified TCR beta CDR3 regions from RNA transcripts. The first-round RT-PCR employed HTBI primers together with the Qiagen OneStep RT-PCR kit. A multiplex PCR was then performed as the second round. TCRdb reprocessed the multiplex PCR reads with MiXCR, giving one entry per CDR3 protein. The sample includes hundreds of thousands of distinct CDR3 sequences, about 20% of them seen just once. This clonotype has only a few counts. Its cognate antigen is unknown. Stable hyperthyroidism denotes an absence of ophthalmopathy throughout 18 months of follow-up. Clinicians made diagnoses from clinical symptoms, serum thyroxine, TRAb, thyroid ultrasound and orbital computed tomography.

Specimen: peripheral blood. This chain links TRBV11-2 with TRBJ1-5; possible D gene TRBD1, 5 bases. This TCR was recovered from a woman between 18 and 30 years old with stable Graves' hyperthyroidism. Some clones in this sample may be carry-over from other donors' samples. CDR3 in amino acids: CASSPQIGTDYQPQHF. CDR3 in DNA: TGTGCCAGCAGCCCTCAAATCGGGACGGATTATCAGCCCCAGCATTTT.